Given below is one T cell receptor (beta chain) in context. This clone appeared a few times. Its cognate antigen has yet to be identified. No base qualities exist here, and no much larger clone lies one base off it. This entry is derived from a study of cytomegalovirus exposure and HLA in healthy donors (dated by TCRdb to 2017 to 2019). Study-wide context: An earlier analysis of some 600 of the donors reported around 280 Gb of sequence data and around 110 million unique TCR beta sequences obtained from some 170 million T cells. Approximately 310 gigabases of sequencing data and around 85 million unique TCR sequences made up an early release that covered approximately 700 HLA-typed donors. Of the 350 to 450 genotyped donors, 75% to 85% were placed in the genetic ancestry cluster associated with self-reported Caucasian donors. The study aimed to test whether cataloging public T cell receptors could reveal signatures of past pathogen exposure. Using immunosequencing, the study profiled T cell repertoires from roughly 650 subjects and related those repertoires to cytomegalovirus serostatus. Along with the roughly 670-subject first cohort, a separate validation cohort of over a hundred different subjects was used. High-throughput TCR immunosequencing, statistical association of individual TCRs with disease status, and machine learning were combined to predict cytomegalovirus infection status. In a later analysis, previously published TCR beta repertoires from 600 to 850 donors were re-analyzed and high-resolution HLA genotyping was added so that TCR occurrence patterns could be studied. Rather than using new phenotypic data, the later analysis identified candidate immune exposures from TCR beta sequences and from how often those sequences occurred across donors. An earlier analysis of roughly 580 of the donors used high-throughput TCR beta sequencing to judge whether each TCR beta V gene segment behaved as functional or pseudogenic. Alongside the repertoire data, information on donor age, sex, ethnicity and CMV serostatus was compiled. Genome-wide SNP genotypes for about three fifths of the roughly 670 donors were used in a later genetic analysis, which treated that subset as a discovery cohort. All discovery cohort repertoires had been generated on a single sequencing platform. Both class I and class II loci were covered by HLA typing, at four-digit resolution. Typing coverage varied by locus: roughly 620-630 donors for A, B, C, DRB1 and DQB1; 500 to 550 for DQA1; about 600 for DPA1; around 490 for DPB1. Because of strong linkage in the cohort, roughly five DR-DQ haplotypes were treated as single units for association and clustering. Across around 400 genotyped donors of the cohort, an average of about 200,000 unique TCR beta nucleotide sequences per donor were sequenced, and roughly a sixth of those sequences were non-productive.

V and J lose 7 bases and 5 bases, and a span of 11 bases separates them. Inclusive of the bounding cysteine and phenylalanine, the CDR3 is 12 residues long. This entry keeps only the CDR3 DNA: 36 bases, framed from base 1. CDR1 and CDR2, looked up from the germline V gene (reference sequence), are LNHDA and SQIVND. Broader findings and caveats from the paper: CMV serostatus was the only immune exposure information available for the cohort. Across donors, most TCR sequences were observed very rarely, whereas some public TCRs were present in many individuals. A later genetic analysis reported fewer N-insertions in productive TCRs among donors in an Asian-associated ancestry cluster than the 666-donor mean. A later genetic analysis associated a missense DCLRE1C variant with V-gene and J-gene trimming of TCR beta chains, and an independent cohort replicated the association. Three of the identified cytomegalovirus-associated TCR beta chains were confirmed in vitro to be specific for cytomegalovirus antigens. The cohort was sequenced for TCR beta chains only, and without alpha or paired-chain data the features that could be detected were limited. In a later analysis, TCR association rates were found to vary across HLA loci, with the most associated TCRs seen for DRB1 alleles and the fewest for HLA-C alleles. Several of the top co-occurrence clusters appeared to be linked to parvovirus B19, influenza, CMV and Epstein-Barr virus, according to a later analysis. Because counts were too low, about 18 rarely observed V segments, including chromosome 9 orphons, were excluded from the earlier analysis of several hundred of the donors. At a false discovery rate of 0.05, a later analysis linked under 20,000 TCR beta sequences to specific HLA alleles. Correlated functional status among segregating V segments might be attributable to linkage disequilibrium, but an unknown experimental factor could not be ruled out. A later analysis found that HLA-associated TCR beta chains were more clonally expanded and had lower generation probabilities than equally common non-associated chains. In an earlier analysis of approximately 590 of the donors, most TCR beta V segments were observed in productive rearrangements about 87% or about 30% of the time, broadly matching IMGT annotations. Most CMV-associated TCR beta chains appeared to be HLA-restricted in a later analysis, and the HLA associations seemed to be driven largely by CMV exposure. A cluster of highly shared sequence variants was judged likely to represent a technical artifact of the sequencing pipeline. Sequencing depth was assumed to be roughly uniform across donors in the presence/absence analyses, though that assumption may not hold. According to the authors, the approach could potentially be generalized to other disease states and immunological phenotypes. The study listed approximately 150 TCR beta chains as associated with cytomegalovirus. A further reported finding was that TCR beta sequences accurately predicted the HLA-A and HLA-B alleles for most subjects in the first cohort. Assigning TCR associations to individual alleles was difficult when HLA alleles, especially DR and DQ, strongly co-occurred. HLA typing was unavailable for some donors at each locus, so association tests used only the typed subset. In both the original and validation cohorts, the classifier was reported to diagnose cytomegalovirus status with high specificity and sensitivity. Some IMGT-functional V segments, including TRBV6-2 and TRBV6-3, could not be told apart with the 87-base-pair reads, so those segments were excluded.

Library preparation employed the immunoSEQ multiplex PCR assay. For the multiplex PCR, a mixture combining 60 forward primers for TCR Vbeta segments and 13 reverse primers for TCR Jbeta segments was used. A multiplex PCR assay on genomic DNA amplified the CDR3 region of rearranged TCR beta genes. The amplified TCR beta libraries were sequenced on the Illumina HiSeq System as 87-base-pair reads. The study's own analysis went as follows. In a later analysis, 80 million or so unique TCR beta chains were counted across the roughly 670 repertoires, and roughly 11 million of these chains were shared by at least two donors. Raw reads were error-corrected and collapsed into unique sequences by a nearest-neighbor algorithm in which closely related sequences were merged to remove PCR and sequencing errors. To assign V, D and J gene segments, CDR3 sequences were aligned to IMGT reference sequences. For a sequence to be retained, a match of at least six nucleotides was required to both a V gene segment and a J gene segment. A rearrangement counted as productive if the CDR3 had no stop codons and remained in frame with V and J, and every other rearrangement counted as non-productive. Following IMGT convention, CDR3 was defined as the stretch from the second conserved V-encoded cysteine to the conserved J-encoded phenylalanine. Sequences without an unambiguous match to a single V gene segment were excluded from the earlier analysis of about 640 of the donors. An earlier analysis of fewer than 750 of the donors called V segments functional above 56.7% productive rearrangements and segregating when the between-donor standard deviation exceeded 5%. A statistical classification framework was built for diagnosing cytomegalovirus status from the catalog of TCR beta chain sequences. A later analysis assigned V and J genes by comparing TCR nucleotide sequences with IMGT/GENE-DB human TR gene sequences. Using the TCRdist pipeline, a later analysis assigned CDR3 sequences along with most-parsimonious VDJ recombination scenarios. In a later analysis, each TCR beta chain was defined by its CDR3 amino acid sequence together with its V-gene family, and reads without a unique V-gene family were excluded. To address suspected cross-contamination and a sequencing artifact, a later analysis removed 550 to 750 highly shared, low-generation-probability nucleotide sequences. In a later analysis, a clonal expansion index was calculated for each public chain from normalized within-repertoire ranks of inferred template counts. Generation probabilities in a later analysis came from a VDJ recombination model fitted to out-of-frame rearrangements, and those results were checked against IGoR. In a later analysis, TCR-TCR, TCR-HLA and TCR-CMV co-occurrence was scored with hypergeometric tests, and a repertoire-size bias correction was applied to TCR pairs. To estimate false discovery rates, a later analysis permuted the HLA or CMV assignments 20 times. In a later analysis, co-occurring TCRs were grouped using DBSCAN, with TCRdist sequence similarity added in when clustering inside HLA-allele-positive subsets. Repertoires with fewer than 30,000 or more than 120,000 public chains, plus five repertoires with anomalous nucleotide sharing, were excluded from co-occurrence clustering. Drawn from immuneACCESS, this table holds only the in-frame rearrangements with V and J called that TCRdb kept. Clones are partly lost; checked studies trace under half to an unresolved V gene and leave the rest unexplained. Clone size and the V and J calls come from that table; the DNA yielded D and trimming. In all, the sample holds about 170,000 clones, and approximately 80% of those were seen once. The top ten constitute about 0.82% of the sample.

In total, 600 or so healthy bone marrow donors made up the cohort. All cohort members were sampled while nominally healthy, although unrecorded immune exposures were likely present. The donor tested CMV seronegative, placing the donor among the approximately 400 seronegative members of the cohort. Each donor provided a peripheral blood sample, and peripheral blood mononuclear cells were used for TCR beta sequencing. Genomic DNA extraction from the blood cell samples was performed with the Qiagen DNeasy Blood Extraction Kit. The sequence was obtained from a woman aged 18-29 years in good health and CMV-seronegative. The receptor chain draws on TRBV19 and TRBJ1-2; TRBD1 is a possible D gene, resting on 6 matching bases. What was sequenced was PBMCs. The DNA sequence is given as TGTGCCAGTAAACAGGGAAATTATGGCTACACCTTC. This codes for CASKQGNYGYTF.